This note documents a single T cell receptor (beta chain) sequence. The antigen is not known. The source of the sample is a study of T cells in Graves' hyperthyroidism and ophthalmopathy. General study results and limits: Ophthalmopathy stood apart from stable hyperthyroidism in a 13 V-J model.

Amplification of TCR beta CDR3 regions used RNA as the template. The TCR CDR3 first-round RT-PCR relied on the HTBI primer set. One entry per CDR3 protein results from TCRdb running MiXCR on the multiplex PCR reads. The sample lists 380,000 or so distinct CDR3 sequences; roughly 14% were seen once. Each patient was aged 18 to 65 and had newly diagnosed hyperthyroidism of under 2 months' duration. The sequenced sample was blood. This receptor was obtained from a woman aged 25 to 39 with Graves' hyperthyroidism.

The CDR3 nucleotides are TGTGCCAGCAGGCCTCTGACGGACCGTAATCAGCCCCAGCATTTT. Translation gives CASRPLTDRNQPQHF. The chain carries TRBV27 and TRBJ1-5; D uncertain. Germline loops: CDR1 MNHEY, CDR2 SMNVEV (reference sequence). V gave up 6 bases and J gave up 4 bases, with 16 bases separating them. CDR3 length: 15 amino acids.